Following are 17 T cell receptor beta chains from one sample sequenced in a study of T cell responses to AZD1222 COVID-19 vaccine. Here immunoSEQ multiplex PCR was the method, and the copy in TCRdb shows in-frame clones only, minus some. The sample has roughly 160,000 clones, 80% to 90% seen once. The sequencing used peripheral blood, collected on day 0 of AZD1222 vaccination. The receptors here all came from an adult in good health.

The chain combines TRBV4-3 with TRBJ1-4; tentative D call: TRBD1 (5 bases). Germline V gives CDR1 LGHNA, CDR2 YSLEER. The V end lost 3 bases, the J end lost 0 bases, and 11 bases lay between the germline ends. The CDR3 consists of 16 residues. Written as DNA, the CDR3 is TGCGCCAGCAGCCAGACACAGGTTGCAACTAATGAAAAACTGTTTTTT. It specifies CASSQTQVATNEKLFF.

This chain uses TRBV19 with TRBJ2-3; D call uncertain. Trimming removed 5 bases from V and 2 bases from J, with 11 bases in between. This CDR3 spans 14 amino acids. CDR1 and CDR2 from the germline V gene are LNHDA and SQIVND (reference sequence). The CDR3 DNA follows: TGTGCCAGTAGTGCGCTAGTCCTCACAGATACGCAGTATTTT. This encodes CASSALVLTDTQYF.

This sequence joins TRBV3-1 (or the pseudogene TRBV3-2) and TRBJ1-1; weak D call: TRBD1 (5 bases). Germline CDR1 and CDR2: LGHDT and YNNKEL (reference sequence). V lost 9 bases and J 4 bases, leaving 18 bases between the germline ends. The CDR3 extends over 14 amino acids. CDR3 nucleotide sequence: TGTGCCAGTAACGCGGTTGGGGGGAGCACTGAAGCTTTCTTT. This sequence encodes CASNAVGGSTEAFF.

V usage is TRBV28 and J usage is TRBJ1-2; D uncertain. From germline, CDR1 is MDHEN and CDR2 SYDVKM. The V end was cut by 2 bases, the J end by 3 bases, with 16 bases between. There are 16 residues in the CDR3. CDR3 loop: CASSLGSERGDYGYTF. As DNA, the CDR3 is TGTGCCAGCAGTTTAGGATCGGAGCGGGGAGACTATGGCTACACCTTC.

The J gene is TRBJ1-1, the V gene TRBV7-9; 9 bases line up with TRBD1. The CDR3 is 14 residues long. The germline gives CDR1 SEHNR, CDR2 FQNEAQ (reference sequence). The J segment lost 5 bases and the V segment lost 6 bases, leaving 7 bases of the junction unmatched. The CDR3 bases are TGTGCCAGCAGGCCCGGGACAGGGCATACTGAAGCTTTCTTT. Translation: CASRPGTGHTEAFF.

The chain links TRBV5-1 to TRBJ2-7, with a tentative D call TRBD2 (5 bases). V gave up 4 bases and J gave up 3 bases, with 17 bases separating them. The CDR3 covers 15 residues. The germline V gene has CDR1 SGHRS and CDR2 YFSETQ. The CDR3 spells CASSLGTGEYYEQYF. Here the CDR3 DNA reads TGCGCCAGCAGCCTGGGAACCGGGGAGTACTACGAGCAGTACTTC.

The chain recombines TRBV6-5 with TRBJ2-1, with D uncertain. The V and J ends lost 8 bases and 9 bases respectively, with 11 bases between them. The CDR3 has 11 amino acids. CDR1 is MNHEY and CDR2 is SVGAGI in the germline V gene. The CDR3 nucleotides are TGTGCCAGCGGCGGCGCGAGTGAGCAGTTCTTC. It translates to CASGGASEQFF.

The sample holds one count of this clone. The V call is TRBV2, the J call TRBJ2-3; TRBD1 matches 9 bases. Trimming removed 5 bases from V and 2 bases from J; junction bases left unmatched: 8. The V gene's germline CDR1 is SNHLY and CDR2 FYNNEI. The CDR3 is 16 amino acids. The CDR3 loop is CASSLDRGINTDTQYF. Written as DNA, the CDR3 is TGTGCCAGCAGTCTAGACAGGGGGATTAACACAGATACGCAGTATTTT.

The chain combines TRBV11-2 with TRBJ2-7, with TRBD1 as a possible D gene (5 bases). Germline V lookup: CDR1 SGHAT, CDR2 FQNNGV. The CDR3 spans 16 residues. V was pared by 4 bases and J by 6 bases, with 22 bases between. The CDR3, as DNA: TGTGCCAGCAGCTCGGATGGGGCGTTATCTGGCGTCGAGCAGTACTTC. Its translation: CASSSDGALSGVEQYF. Based on the CDR3 plus reference TRBV11-2 and TRBJ2-7, the full variable domain is EAGVAQSPRYKIIEKRQSVAFWCNPISGHATLYWYQQILGQGPKLLIQFQNNGVVDDSQLPKDRFSAERLKGVDSTLKIQPAKLEDSAVYLCASSSDGALSGVEQYFGPGTRLTVT.

The chain carries TRBV5-1 and TRBJ1-1, with D tentatively TRBD1 (5 bases). V was pared by 4 bases and J by 1 base, with 14 bases between. There are 15 residues in the CDR3. Looked up from germline, CDR1 is SGHRS and CDR2 is YFSETQ. In DNA, the CDR3 is TGCGCCAGCAGCCCACTCGAGGGGACGAACACTGAAGCTTTCTTT. Amino acid sequence: CASSPLEGTNTEAFF.

This clone was counted once. V gene TRBV5-4 combines with J gene TRBJ1-2; 10 nucleotides line up with TRBD1. This CDR3 has 16 residues. Looked up from germline, CDR1 is SGHNT and CDR2 is YYREEE (reference sequence). J gave up 4 bases and V 0 bases, and 6 bases lay outside the gene matches. CDR3 nucleotide sequence: TGTGCCAGCAGCTTGGAGAGGACAGGGGGATCCTATGGCTACACCTTC. Its translation: CASSLERTGGSYGYTF.

The rearrangement joins TRBV5-4 to TRBJ2-1, with D perhaps TRBD2 (5 bases). Trimming left V 1 base short and J 15 bases short, with 14 bases between. The CDR3 consists of 12 residues. Per germline, CDR1 SGHNT and CDR2 YYREEE (reference sequence). CDR3 loop: CASSLNNAGLFF. The CDR3 coding sequence is TGTGCCAGCAGCTTGAACAACGCGGGTCTGTTCTTC.

V is TRBV11-1 and J is TRBJ2-2, with 8 bases lining up with TRBD2. The CDR3 contains 16 residues. Germline lookup yields CDR1 SGHAT and CDR2 FQDESV (reference sequence). V lost 1 base to trimming and J lost 7 bases; unmatched junction nucleotides: 8. The CDR3 spells CASSLGGAGDGGELFF. The CDR3 DNA follows: TGTGCCAGCAGCTTAGGGGGAGCGGGGGATGGCGGGGAGCTGTTTTTT. The variable domain in full, completed from reference TRBV11-1 and TRBJ2-2, reads EAEVAQSPRYKITEKSQAVAFWCDPISGHATLYWYRQILGQGPELLVQFQDESVVDDSQLPKDRFSAERLKGVDSTLKIQPAELGDSAMYLCASSLGGAGDGGELFFGEGSRLTVL.

This chain connects TRBV11-2 to TRBJ1-4, with D perhaps matching TRBD1 (5 bases). Trimming stripped 5 bases from V and 7 bases from J, with 17 bases between. CDR1 SGHAT and CDR2 FQNNGV come from the germline V gene. This CDR3 comprises 15 residues. CDR3 coding DNA: TGTGCCAGCAGCCTAGGACACCCTAGCAGTGAAAAACTGTTTTTT. Translating it yields CASSLGHPSSEKLFF.

The rearrangement joins TRBV7-9 to TRBJ1-5, with D possibly matching TRBD1 (5 bases). This CDR3 has 15 amino acids. The germline V gene encodes CDR1 SEHNR and CDR2 FQNEAQ (reference sequence). V lost 4 bases and J 0 bases, leaving 10 bases between the germline ends. This CDR3 is CASSSQGGSNQPQHF. CDR3 nucleotides: TGTGCCAGCAGCTCGCAGGGTGGTAGCAATCAGCCCCAGCATTTT.

This chain links TRBV15 with TRBJ1-2; 9 bases match TRBD1. The CDR3 totals 14 residues. The trim removed 0 bases at V and 5 bases at J, leaving 1 base unmatched. CDR1 is LNHNV and CDR2 is YYDKDF in the germline V gene (reference sequence). CDR3: CATSRETGGYGYTF. The DNA for the CDR3 is TGTGCCACCAGCAGAGAGACAGGGGGATATGGCTACACCTTC.

The chain has TRBV7-6 and TRBJ1-5; D not resolved. The ends were cut back, 1 base at V and 0 bases at J, with 7 bases in the middle. The CDR3 is 15 residues long. Germline V CDR1 and CDR2: SGHVS, FNYEAQ. The CDR3 nucleotides read TGTGCCAGCAGCTTAGGGCCGGTTAGCAATCAGCCCCAGCATTTT. Its translation is CASSLGPVSNQPQHF.